A selection of T cell receptor beta chains follows, all from one sample in a study of blood T cell repertoires in COVID-19. Profiling relied on immunoSEQ multiplex PCR, and the TCRdb table lists in-frame clones only, not all of them. Of approximately 200,000 clones detected, over 80% appear once; the ten largest clones hold 2% to 3%. Sample: peripheral blood. These receptors were collected from a man aged 25 to 40 with COVID-19, enrolled during active disease. The CDR3 runs from the conserved cysteine through the conserved F or W. Fields, in order: clone size, D gene, J gene, V gene, CDR3 protein, CDR3 DNA. A D gene is named only where the DNA matches it firmly. Clone size is not always given. Where it is, it says once, few, many or a class for expanded clones.

. TRBD1 TRBJ2-2 TRBV7-2 CASSPTGGDTGELFF TGTGCCAGCAGCCCCACAGGGGGCGACACCGGGGAGCTGTTTTTT
. TRBD1 TRBJ2-7 TRBV2 CASSERRQGSYEQYF TGTGCCAGCAGTGAACGTCGACAGGGATCCTACGAGCAGTACTTC
. . TRBJ1-1 TRBV7-8 CASSLAVSWQGGLNTEAFF TGTGCCAGCAGCTTAGCGGTCAGTTGGCAGGGAGGTTTGAACACTGAAGCTTTCTTT
. TRBD1 TRBJ1-1 TRBV2 CASGRDRPTEAFF TGTGCCAGTGGAAGGGACAGGCCTACTGAAGCTTTCTTT
. . TRBJ1-5 TRBV10-2 CASSEGRVGNQPQHF TGCGCCAGCAGTGAAGGCAGGGTTGGCAATCAGCCCCAGCATTTT
. . TRBJ2-7 TRBV7-2 CASRRGVVWDEQYF TGTGCCAGCAGGCGCGGCGTGGTTTGGGACGAGCAGTACTTC
. TRBD1 TRBJ1-1 TRBV6-2/TRBV6-3 CASSYSTGPNTEAFF TGTGCCAGCAGTTACTCGACAGGGCCCAACACTGAAGCTTTCTTT
once TRBD1 TRBJ1-5 TRBV5-4 CASSLGGDRPQPQHF TGTGCCAGCAGCTTGGGGGGGGACAGACCGCAGCCCCAGCATTTT
. TRBD1 TRBJ1-5 TRBV5-4 CASSLDRGDNKPQHF TGTGCCAGCAGCTTGGACAGGGGGGATAATAAGCCCCAGCATTTT
. TRBD1 TRBJ2-7 TRBV6-6 CASSFWGTGGPYEQYF TGTGCCAGCAGCTTCTGGGGGACAGGGGGGCCCTACGAGCAGTACTTC
few TRBD1 TRBJ2-7 TRBV11-2 CASSTRTGGWGEQYF TGTGCCAGCAGCACCCGGACAGGGGGTTGGGGCGAGCAGTACTTC
. . TRBJ1-6 TRBV27 CASSLAGVGSPLHF TGTGCCAGCAGTTTAGCCGGGGTAGGTTCACCCCTCCACTTT
. TRBD2 TRBJ2-7 TRBV4-1 CASRGLAGGREQYF TGCGCCAGCAGAGGACTAGCGGGGGGGCGCGAGCAGTACTTC
. TRBD2 TRBJ2-1 TRBV3-1/TRBV3-2 CASRRTSGGISSYNEQFF TGTGCCAGCAGACGGACTAGCGGGGGCATCAGCTCCTACAATGAGCAGTTCTTC
. . TRBJ1-3 TRBV28 CASSFVLSGNTIYF TGTGCCAGCAGTTTTGTCCTCTCTGGAAACACCATATATTTT
. TRBD1 TRBJ1-1 TRBV5-1 CASSTQGAALNTEAFF TGCGCCAGCAGCACCCAGGGGGCGGCGTTGAACACTGAAGCTTTCTTT
few . TRBJ1-2 TRBV2 CASSESGNGGYTF TGTGCCAGCAGTGAATCAGGGAACGGAGGCTACACCTTC
. TRBD2 TRBJ2-1 TRBV19 CASRRLAGGHNEQFF TGTGCCAGTAGAAGACTAGCGGGGGGGCACAATGAGCAGTTCTTC
. TRBD2 TRBJ2-3 TRBV24-1 CATSDSGGGYTDTQYF TGTGCCACCAGTGATTCGGGCGGGGGATACACAGATACGCAGTATTTT
. . TRBJ1-1 TRBV4-3 CASSLQPGGGTEAFF TGCGCCAGCTCCCTCCAACCGGGGGGCGGCACTGAAGCTTTCTTT
. . TRBJ2-7 TRBV18 CASSPKSNEQYF TGTGCCAGCTCACCGAAGAGTAACGAGCAGTACTTC
. TRBD2 TRBJ2-3 TRBV19 CASSSVRGLASDTQYF TGTGCCAGTAGTTCCGTCCGGGGACTAGCGTCAGATACGCAGTATTTT
. . TRBJ2-2 TRBV5-5 CASSLRGGQGAQNGELFF TGTGCCAGCAGCTTGAGGGGAGGGCAGGGGGCGCAAAACGGGGAGCTGTTTTTT
. . TRBJ2-2 TRBV27 CASSLLPGANTGELFF TGTGCCAGCAGTTTATTGCCAGGGGCGAACACCGGGGAGCTGTTTTTT
. . TRBJ2-7 TRBV6-1 CASSEARLGSYEQYF TGTGCCAGCAGTGAAGCGCGGCTGGGCTCCTACGAGCAGTACTTC
. TRBD2 TRBJ2-3 TRBV11-2 CASSSTSGGFTDTQYF TGTGCCAGCAGCTCTACTAGCGGGGGGTTCACAGATACGCAGTATTTT
. TRBD1 TRBJ1-2 TRBV7-2 CASSPRGLKINYGYTF TGTGCCAGCAGCCCCAGGGGGCTGAAGATTAACTATGGCTACACCTTC
. . TRBJ2-1 TRBV4-2 CASSFEESSYNEQFF TGTGCCAGCAGTTTCGAAGAGAGCTCCTACAATGAGCAGTTCTTC
. TRBD2 TRBJ2-2 TRBV5-8 CASSSWTSGVNTGELFF TGTGCCAGCAGCTCGTGGACTAGCGGGGTTAACACCGGGGAGCTGTTTTTT
. . TRBJ2-3 TRBV7-3 CASSTGHLSTDTQYF TGTGCCAGCAGCACGGGACACCTCAGCACAGATACGCAGTATTTT
. . TRBJ2-2 TRBV28 CASSLGGPRAGELFF TGTGCCAGCAGTTTAGGAGGGCCCAGGGCCGGGGAGCTGTTTTTT
. . TRBJ1-3 TRBV7-2 CASSFSTIQFRDTIYF TGTGCCAGCAGCTTTTCCACCATACAGTTTCGAGACACCATATATTTT
. . TRBJ2-1 TRBV2 CASSVFSDSYNEQFF TGTGCCAGCAGTGTATTTTCAGACAGTTACAATGAGCAGTTCTTC
. TRBD1 TRBJ1-3 TRBV6-5 CASSYSGQSGNTIYF TGTGCCAGCAGTTACTCGGGACAGTCCGGAAACACCATATATTTT
. TRBD1 TRBJ1-2 TRBV11-2 CASSLDRVSGYTF TGTGCCAGCAGCTTGGACAGGGTCTCTGGCTACACCTTC
. TRBD1 TRBJ1-1 TRBV18 CASSPPRDRGPGEAFF TGTGCCAGCTCACCACCCCGGGACAGGGGCCCCGGGGAAGCTTTCTTT
. TRBD1 TRBJ1-2 TRBV11-2 CASSSTGARGYTF TGTGCCAGCAGTTCAACAGGGGCCCGGGGCTACACCTTC
many TRBD1 TRBJ1-5 TRBV5-1 CASSATGQLNQPQHF TGCGCCAGCAGCGCAACGGGACAGCTCAATCAGCCCCAGCATTTT
. . TRBJ2-2 TRBV3-1/TRBV3-2 CASSQEYDSSLFF TGTGCCAGCAGCCAAGAATATGACAGCTCGCTGTTTTTT
once . TRBJ1-5 TRBV5-1 CASSLDGQDQPQHF TGCGCCAGCAGCTTGGACGGTCAGGATCAGCCCCAGCATTTT
. . TRBJ1-1 TRBV7-9 CASSYQGVWTEAFF TGTGCCAGCAGTTATCAGGGCGTTTGGACTGAAGCTTTCTTT
. TRBD2 TRBJ2-2 TRBV11-3 CASSLGAGGYTGELFF TGTGCCAGCAGCTTAGGAGCGGGGGGGTACACCGGGGAGCTGTTTTTT
. . TRBJ1-3 TRBV4-3 CASSQEGVSGNTIYF TGCGCCAGCAGCCAAGAAGGAGTATCAGGAAACACCATATATTTT
. TRBD1 TRBJ2-2 TRBV19 CASQQGGYTGELFF TGTGCCAGTCAACAGGGGGGTTACACCGGGGAGCTGTTTTTT
few . TRBJ1-3 TRBV4-3 CASSQDPQGGNTIYF TGCGCCAGCAGCCAAGACCCCCAGGGGGGAAACACCATATATTTT
. . TRBJ1-2 TRBV5-4 CASTHSGGVYGYTF TGTGCCAGCACACACTCGGGTGGAGTCTATGGCTACACCTTC
. TRBD1 TRBJ1-2 TRBV9 CASSGTGYGYTF TGTGCCAGCAGCGGGACAGGCTATGGCTACACCTTC
. . TRBJ2-7 TRBV28 CASSQNIRVPLGRSYEQYF TGTGCCAGCAGTCAAAACATCCGGGTCCCCCTCGGAAGGTCCTACGAGCAGTACTTC
. . TRBJ1-5 TRBV19 CASKDITGNQPQHF TGTGCCAGTAAGGACATAACAGGCAATCAGCCCCAGCATTTT
. TRBD2 TRBJ2-3 TRBV7-8 CASSELSGKGTDTQYF TGTGCCAGCAGCGAACTCAGCGGGAAAGGCACAGATACGCAGTATTTT
. TRBD1 TRBJ2-3 TRBV12-3/TRBV12-4 CASTKTGRNTQYF TGTGCCAGCACGAAGACAGGGCGGAATACGCAGTATTTT
. . TRBJ1-5 TRBV29-1 CSVGGDLSNQPQHF TGCAGCGTCGGGGGGGACTTAAGCAATCAGCCCCAGCATTTT
. TRBD2 TRBJ2-7 TRBV18 CASSPPGLAGDEQYF TGTGCCAGCTCACCACCAGGACTAGCGGGGGACGAGCAGTACTTC
. . TRBJ2-7 TRBV7-9 CASSLDSKYEQYF TGTGCCAGCAGCTTAGACAGCAAATACGAGCAGTACTTC
once TRBD2 TRBJ2-1 TRBV11-2 CASSFLVGLAGGPRFF TGTGCCAGCAGTTTCCTCGTCGGACTAGCGGGAGGCCCACGGTTCTTC
. TRBD1 TRBJ1-2 TRBV18 CASSLGQANYGYTF TGTGCCAGCTCACTCGGACAGGCAAACTATGGCTACACCTTC
once TRBD1 TRBJ1-5 TRBV7-9 CASSSDRLGNQPQHF TGTGCCAGCAGCTCGGACAGGTTGGGCAATCAGCCCCAGCATTTT
once TRBD2 TRBJ2-1 TRBV19 CASSVGSGTLGYNEQFF TGTGCCAGTAGTGTGGGTAGCGGGACCCTTGGGTACAATGAGCAGTTCTTC